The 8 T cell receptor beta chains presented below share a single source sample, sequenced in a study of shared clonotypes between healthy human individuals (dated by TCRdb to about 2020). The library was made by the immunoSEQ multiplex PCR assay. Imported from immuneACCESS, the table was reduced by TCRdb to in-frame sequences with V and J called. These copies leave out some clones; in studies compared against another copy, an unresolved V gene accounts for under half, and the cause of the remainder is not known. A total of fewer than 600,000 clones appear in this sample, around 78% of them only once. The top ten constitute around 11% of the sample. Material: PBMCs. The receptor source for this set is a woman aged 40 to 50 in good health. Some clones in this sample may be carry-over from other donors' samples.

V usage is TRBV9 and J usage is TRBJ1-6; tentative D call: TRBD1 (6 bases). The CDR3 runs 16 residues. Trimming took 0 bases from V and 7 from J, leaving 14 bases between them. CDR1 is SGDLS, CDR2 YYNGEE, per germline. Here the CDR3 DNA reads TGTGCCAGCAGCGTAGGGCAGACAGGCCTGAATTCACCCCTCCACTTT. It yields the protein CASSVGQTGLNSPLHF.

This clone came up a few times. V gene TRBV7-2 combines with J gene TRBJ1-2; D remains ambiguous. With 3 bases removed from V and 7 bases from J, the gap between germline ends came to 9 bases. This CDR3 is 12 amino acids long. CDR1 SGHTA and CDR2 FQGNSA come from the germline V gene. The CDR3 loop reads CASSFGGPGYTF. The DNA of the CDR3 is TGTGCCAGCAGCTTTGGAGGGCCTGGCTACACCTTC.

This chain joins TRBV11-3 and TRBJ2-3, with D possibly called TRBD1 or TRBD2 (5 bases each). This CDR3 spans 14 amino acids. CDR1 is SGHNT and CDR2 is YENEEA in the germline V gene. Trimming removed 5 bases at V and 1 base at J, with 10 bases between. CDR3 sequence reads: CASSRLGGTDTQYF. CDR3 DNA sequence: TGTGCCAGCAGCCGCTTGGGGGGCACAGATACGCAGTATTTT.

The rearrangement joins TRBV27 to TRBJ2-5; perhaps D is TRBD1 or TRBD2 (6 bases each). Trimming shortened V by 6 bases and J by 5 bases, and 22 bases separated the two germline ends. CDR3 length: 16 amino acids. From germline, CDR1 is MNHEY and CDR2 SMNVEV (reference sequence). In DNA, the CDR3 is TGTGCCAGCAGGAGGACTAACTGGGCAGGGGAGGAGACCCAGTACTTC. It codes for CASRRTNWAGEETQYF.

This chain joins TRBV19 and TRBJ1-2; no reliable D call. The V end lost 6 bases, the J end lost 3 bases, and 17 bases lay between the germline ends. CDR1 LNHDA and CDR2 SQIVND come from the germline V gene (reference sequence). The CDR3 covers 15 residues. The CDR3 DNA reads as TGTGCCAGTAGGCTTCTGGCGCGTGACTACTATGGCTACACCTTC. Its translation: CASRLLARDYYGYTF.

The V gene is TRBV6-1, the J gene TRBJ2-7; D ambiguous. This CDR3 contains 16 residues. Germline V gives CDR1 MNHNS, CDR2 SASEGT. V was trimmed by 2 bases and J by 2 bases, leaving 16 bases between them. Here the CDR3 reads CASSEWWRQETYEQYF. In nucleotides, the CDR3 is TGTGCCAGCAGTGAATGGTGGCGTCAGGAGACCTACGAGCAGTACTTC.

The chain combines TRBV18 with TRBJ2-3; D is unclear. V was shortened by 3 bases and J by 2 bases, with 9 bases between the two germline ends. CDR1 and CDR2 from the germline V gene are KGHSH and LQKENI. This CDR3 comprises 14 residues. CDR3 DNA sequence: TGTGCCAGCTCACCGAGGTTACTCACAGATACGCAGTATTTT. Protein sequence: CASSPRLLTDTQYF.

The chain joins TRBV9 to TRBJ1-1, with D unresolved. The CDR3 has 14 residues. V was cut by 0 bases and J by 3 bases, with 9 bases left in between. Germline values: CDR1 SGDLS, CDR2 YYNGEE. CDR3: CASSVGVGYTEAFF. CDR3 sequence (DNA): TGTGCCAGCAGCGTAGGGGTTGGTTACACTGAAGCTTTCTTT.